This is a list of T cell receptor beta chains from one sample in a study of cytomegalovirus exposure and HLA in healthy donors. The protocol was immunoSEQ multiplex PCR, while the TCRdb copy is restricted to in-frame clones and leaves out a portion. In the table there are about 190,000 clones, around 67% of which are singletons. Sequencing input: PBMCs. All receptors derive from a woman aged 25 to 45 in good health and CMV-seropositive. The CDR3 runs from the conserved cysteine through the conserved F or W. D genes are given only for firm matches. A row's size may be missing; if present it is once, few, many or a size class.

clone_size d_call j_call v_call cdr3_nt cdr3_aa
NA NA TRBJ1-1 TRBV6-1 TGTGCCAGCAGTCCCCGGTCGGACACTGAAGCTTTCTTT CASSPRSDTEAFF
few TRBD1 TRBJ1-1 TRBV4-2 TGTGCCAGCAGCCGGTTACAGGGGGCGAACACTGAAGCTTTCTTT CASSRLQGANTEAFF
NA TRBD2 TRBJ2-7 TRBV7-9 TGTTCCAGCAGCTTACAGGGTAGCGGGAGGGCCTACGAGCAGTACTTC CSSSLQGSGRAYEQYF
NA TRBD1 TRBJ2-6 TRBV2 TGTGCCAGCAGTCTTAGGAGGCAGGACAGGGGAAACTCTGGGGCCAACGTCCTGACTTTC CASSLRRQDRGNSGANVLTF
NA NA TRBJ1-2 TRBV18 TGTGCCAGCTCACCGGGAGTCTACTATGGCTACACCTTC CASSPGVYYGYTF
NA NA TRBJ1-2 TRBV10-3 TGTGCCATCAGTGAGGTGGCGGCACATGGCTACACCTTC CAISEVAAHGYTF
NA TRBD2 TRBJ2-2 TRBV13 TGTGCCAGCAGCTCCCTAGCGGGAACCGGGGAGCTGTTTTTT CASSSLAGTGELFF
NA TRBD2 TRBJ2-1 TRBV6-5 TGTGCCAGCTGTTCGCGGGGAGTAGCGGGATATGAGCAGTTCTTC CASCSRGVAGYEQFF
NA TRBD1 TRBJ2-6 TRBV5-4 TGTGCCAGCAGAGCCGGGACAGGGTCTGGGGCCAACGTCCTGACTTTC CASRAGTGSGANVLTF
NA TRBD2 TRBJ2-1 TRBV4-2 TGTGCCAGCAGCCAAGAGACTAGCGGCTCCTACAATGAGCAGTTCTTC CASSQETSGSYNEQFF
NA NA TRBJ2-1 TRBV7-6 TGTGCCAGCAGCCCCCAGGCCCGCAATGAGCAGTTCTTC CASSPQARNEQFF
NA NA TRBJ2-3 TRBV6-5 TGTGCCAGCAGTTACTTCGGGGAGAGCACAGATACGCAGTATTTT CASSYFGESTDTQYF
few TRBD1 TRBJ2-7 TRBV5-1 TGCGCCAGCAGCAGCGCCGGGACAGGGATCTACGAGCAGTACTTC CASSSAGTGIYEQYF
NA TRBD2 TRBJ2-2 TRBV27 TGTGCCAGCACTGTCGGGGGGACCGGGGAGCTGTTTTTT CASTVGGTGELFF
NA TRBD1 TRBJ2-1 TRBV10-3 TGTGCCATCCGGAGGACAGGGGATTTCAATGAGCAGTTCTTC CAIRRTGDFNEQFF
NA TRBD2 TRBJ2-1 TRBV7-9 TGTGCCAGCAGCCTTCGGACTAGCGGGGACAATGAGCAGTTCTTC CASSLRTSGDNEQFF
NA NA TRBJ1-5 TRBV6-5 TGTGCCAGCCGTATGACAGTTGGACAGCCCCAGCATTTT CASRMTVGQPQHF
NA TRBD2 TRBJ2-1 TRBV6-5 TGTGCCACCTTGGGAGGGCTAGCGGGAAAGTTGGAGCAGTTCTTC CATLGGLAGKLEQFF
NA NA TRBJ2-3 TRBV5-1 TGCGCCAGCAGGGAGAGGGCAATTCCAGATACGCAGTATTTT CASRERAIPDTQYF
NA TRBD2 TRBJ2-1 TRBV9 TGTGCCAGCAGCCCAGGGACTAGCACGTTCTTC CASSPGTSTFF
NA NA TRBJ2-7 TRBV6-6 TGTGCCAGCAGTTTACCCACTGTCAGGGGTATTTACGAGCAGTACTTC CASSLPTVRGIYEQYF
NA TRBD2 TRBJ2-2 TRBV6-7 TGTGCCAGCAGTTTTAGCGGGAGGGAGGACGGGGAGCTGTTTTTT CASSFSGREDGELFF
NA TRBD2 TRBJ2-1 TRBV19 TGTGCCAGTACCTCGATTTTAGCGGGAGGCCACAATGAGCAGTTCTTC CASTSILAGGHNEQFF
NA NA TRBJ1-3 TRBV28 TGTGCCAGCAGTGAAAATTACAGGAGTCACTCTGGAAACACCATATATTTT CASSENYRSHSGNTIYF
NA TRBD1 TRBJ2-7 TRBV28 TGTGCCAGCAGTATCGGGACAGTGGGGATAGGCGAGCAGTACTTC CASSIGTVGIGEQYF
NA NA TRBJ2-1 TRBV28 TGTGCCAGCAGTTCCCAGGGTTATGAGCAGTTCTTC CASSSQGYEQFF
NA NA TRBJ2-4 TRBV10-3 TGTGCCATCAGTGATTGGGCTAGCGAAGCCAAAAACATTCAGTACTTC CAISDWASEAKNIQYF
NA NA TRBJ1-4 TRBV5-1 TGCGCCAGCAGCACACAGGGCAAGGCTAATGAAAAACTGTTTTTT CASSTQGKANEKLFF
NA NA TRBJ2-7 TRBV7-2 TGTGCCAGCAGCGCGTCCTACGAGCAGTACTTC CASSASYEQYF
NA TRBD1 TRBJ2-7 TRBV18 TGTGCCAGCTCTCCTGACAGGGCCCTGGGATACGAGCAGTACTTC CASSPDRALGYEQYF
NA NA TRBJ1-2 TRBV2 TGTGCCAGCAGTGAAGGGCCAGGGAGGGACTATGGCTACACCTTC CASSEGPGRDYGYTF
NA TRBD2 TRBJ2-1 TRBV7-9 TGTTCCAGCAGCTTAGCGGGACTAGCTAACAATGAGCAGTTCTTC CSSSLAGLANNEQFF
NA TRBD2 TRBJ2-1 TRBV11-2 TGTGCCAGCAGCACACCAGGACTAGCGAGGAATGAGCAGTTCTTC CASSTPGLARNEQFF
NA TRBD1 TRBJ1-5 TRBV4-2 TGTGCCAGCAGCCAACCGTGGGACAGGGAAGGTGTTCAGCCCCAGCATTTT CASSQPWDREGVQPQHF
NA TRBD1 TRBJ2-3 TRBV5-1 TGCGCCAGCAGCCCTACCGGGACAGGGCAAAGAACGCAGTATTTT CASSPTGTGQRTQYF
NA TRBD1 TRBJ1-5 TRBV6-6 TGTGCCAGCAGCCGGGACAGGGAGTCCAATCAGCCCCAGCATTTT CASSRDRESNQPQHF
NA TRBD1 TRBJ2-2 TRBV6-1 TGTGCCAGCAGATCCGGAACAGGGGGCTTCGGGGAGCTGTTTTTT CASRSGTGGFGELFF
few NA TRBJ1-2 TRBV4-2 TGTGCCAGCAGCCAAGATCCGGAGCATGGCTACACCTTC CASSQDPEHGYTF
once NA TRBJ2-5 TRBV4-1 TGCGCCAGCAGCCAGGTAGACCAAGAGACCCAGTACTTC CASSQVDQETQYF